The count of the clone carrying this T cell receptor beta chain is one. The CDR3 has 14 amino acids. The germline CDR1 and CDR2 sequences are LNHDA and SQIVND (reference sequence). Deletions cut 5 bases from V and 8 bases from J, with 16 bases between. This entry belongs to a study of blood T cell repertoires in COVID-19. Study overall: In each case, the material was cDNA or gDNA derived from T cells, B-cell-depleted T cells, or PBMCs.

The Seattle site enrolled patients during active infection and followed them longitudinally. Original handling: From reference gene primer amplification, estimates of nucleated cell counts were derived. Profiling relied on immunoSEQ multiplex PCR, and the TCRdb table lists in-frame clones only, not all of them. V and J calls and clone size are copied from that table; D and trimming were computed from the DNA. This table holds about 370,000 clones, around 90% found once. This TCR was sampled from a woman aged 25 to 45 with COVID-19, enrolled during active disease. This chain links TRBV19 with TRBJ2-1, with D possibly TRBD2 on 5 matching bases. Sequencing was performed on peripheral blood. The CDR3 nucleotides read TGTGCCAGTAGTTCCTCGCCGCGGCGGGATGAGCAGTTCTTC. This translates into CASSSSPRRDEQFF. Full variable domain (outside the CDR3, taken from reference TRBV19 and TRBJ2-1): DGGITQSPKYLFRKEGQNVTLSCEQNLNHDAMYWYRQDPGQGLRLIYYSQIVNDFQKGDIAEGYSVSREKKESFPLTVTSAQKNPTAFYLCASSSSPRRDEQFFGPGTRLTVL.